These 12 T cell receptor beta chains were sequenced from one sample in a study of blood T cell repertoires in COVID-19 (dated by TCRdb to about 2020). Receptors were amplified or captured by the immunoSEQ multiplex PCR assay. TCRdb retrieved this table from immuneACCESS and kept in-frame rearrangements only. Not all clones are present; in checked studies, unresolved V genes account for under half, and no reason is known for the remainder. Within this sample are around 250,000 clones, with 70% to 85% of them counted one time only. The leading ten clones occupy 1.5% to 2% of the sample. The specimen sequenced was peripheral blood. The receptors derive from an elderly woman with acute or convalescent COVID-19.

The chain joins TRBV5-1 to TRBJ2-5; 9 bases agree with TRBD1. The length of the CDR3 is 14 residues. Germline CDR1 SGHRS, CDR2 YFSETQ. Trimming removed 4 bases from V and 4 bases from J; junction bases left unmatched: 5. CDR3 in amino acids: CASSEPGQGETQYF. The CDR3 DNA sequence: TGCGCCAGCAGCGAACCGGGACAGGGAGAGACCCAGTACTTC.

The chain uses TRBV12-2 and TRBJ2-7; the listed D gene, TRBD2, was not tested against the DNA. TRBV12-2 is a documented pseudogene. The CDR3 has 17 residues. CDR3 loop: CASRLQGLAGALYEQYF. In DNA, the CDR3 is TGTGCAAGTCGCTTACAGGGTCTAGCGGGGGCCCTCTACGAGCAGTACTTC.

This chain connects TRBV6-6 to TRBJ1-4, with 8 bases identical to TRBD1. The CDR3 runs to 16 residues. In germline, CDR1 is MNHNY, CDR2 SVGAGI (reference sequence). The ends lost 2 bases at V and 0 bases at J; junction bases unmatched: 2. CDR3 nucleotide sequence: TGTGCCAGCAGTTACCAGGGGGCTGCAACTAATGAAAAACTGTTTTTT. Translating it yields CASSYQGAATNEKLFF.

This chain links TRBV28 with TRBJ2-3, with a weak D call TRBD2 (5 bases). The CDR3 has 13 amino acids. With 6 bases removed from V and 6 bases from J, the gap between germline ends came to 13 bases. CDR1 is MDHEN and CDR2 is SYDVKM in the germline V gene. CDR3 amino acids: CASRGRVADTQYF. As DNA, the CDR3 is TGTGCCAGCAGAGGGAGAGTGGCCGATACGCAGTATTTT.

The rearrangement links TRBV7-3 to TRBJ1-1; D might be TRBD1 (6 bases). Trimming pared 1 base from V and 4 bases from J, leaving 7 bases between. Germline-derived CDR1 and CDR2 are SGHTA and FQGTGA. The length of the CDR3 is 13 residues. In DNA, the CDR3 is TGTGCCAGCAGCTTAAGCAGGGGCACTGAAGCTTTCTTT. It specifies CASSLSRGTEAFF.

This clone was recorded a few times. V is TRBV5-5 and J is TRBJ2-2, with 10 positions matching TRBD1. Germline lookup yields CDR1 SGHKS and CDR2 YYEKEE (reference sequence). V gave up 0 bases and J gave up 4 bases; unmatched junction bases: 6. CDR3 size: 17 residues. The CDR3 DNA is TGTGCCAGCAGCTTGGGGGCGACAGGGGGCACCACCGGGGAGCTGTTTTTT. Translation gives CASSLGATGGTTGELFF.

DNA of the CDR3: TGCAGTGCTAGTGCGAGATTAGCGGGAGGGCGTTACGAGCAGTACTTC. It codes for CSASARLAGGRYEQYF. V gene TRBV20-1 combines with J gene TRBJ2-7; 11 positions agree with TRBD2. V was clipped by 3 bases and J by 4 bases; unmatched bases: 11. Per germline, CDR1 DFQATT and CDR2 SNEGSKA (reference sequence). The CDR3 is made up of 16 amino acids.

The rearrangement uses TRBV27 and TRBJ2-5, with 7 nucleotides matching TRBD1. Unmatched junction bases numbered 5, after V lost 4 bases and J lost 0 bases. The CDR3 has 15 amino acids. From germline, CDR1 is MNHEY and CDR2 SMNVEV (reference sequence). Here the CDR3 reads CASSYRDRNQETQYF. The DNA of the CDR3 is TGTGCCAGCAGTTACCGGGACAGAAACCAAGAGACCCAGTACTTC.

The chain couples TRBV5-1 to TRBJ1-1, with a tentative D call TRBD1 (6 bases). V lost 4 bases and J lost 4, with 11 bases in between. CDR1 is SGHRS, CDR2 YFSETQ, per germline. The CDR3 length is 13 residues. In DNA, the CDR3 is TGCGCCAGCAGCCGTACAGGGAGCACTGAAGCTTTCTTT. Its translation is CASSRTGSTEAFF.

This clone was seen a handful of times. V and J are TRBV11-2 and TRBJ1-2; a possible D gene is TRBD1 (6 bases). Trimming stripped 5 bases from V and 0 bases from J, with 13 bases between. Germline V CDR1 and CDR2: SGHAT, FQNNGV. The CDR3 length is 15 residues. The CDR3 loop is CASSRGAAANYGYTF. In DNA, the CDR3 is TGTGCCAGCAGCCGGGGGGCAGCAGCTAACTATGGCTACACCTTC.

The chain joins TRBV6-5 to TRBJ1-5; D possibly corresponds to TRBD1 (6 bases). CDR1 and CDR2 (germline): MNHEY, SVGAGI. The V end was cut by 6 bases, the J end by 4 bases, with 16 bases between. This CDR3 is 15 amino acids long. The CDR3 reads CASRADRSGNQPQHF. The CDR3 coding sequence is TGTGCCAGCAGGGCCGACAGGTCGGGAAATCAGCCCCAGCATTTT.

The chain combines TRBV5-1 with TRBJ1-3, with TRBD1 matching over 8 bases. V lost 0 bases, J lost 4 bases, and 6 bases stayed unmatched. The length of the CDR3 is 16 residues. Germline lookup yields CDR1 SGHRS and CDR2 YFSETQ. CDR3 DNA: TGCGCCAGCAGCTTGGATCGCAGGGGGCGCGGAAACACCATATATTTT. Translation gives CASSLDRRGRGNTIYF.